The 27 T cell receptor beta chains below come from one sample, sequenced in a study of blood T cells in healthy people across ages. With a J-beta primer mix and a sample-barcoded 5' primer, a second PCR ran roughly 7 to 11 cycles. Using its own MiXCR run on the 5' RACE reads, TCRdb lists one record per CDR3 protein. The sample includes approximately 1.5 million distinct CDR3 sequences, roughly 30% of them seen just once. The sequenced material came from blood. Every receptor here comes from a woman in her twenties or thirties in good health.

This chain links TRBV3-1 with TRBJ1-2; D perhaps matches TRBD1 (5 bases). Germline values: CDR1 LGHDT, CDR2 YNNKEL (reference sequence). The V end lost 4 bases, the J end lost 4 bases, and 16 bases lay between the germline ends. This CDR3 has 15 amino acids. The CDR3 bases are TGTGCCAGCAGCCTCGGGGACGCCGGGATCTATGGCTACACCTTC. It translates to CASSLGDAGIYGYTF.

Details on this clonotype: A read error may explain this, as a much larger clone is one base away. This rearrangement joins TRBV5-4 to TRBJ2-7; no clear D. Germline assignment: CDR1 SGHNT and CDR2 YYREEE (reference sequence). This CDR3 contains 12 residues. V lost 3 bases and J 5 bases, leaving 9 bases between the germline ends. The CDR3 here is CASSSVPHEQYF. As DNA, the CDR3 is TGTGCCAGCAGCTCAGTTCCCCACGAGCAGTACTTC. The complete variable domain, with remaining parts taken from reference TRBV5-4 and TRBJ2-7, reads ETGVTQSPTHLIKTRGQQVTLRCSSQSGHNTVSWYQQALGQGPQFIFQYYREEENGRGNFPPRFSGLQFPNYSSELNVNALELDDSALYLCASSSVPHEQYFGPGTRLTVT.

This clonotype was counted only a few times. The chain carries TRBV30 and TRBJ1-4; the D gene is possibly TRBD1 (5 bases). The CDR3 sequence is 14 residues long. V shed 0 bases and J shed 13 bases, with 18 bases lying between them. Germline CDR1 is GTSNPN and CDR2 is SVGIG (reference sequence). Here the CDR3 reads CAWSVQGLMKRLFF. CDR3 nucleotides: TGTGCCTGGAGTGTCCAGGGATTAATGAAAAGACTGTTTTTT.

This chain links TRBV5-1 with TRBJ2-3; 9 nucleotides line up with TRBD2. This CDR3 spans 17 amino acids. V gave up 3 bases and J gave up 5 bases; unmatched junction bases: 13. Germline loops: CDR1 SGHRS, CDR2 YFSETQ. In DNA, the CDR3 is TGCGCCAGCAGCTGGACCGGGACTAGCAGGAGTCAAGATACGCAGTATTTT. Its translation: CASSWTGTSRSQDTQYF. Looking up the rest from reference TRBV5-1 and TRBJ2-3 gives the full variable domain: KAGVTQTPRYLIKTRGQQVTLSCSPISGHRSVSWYQQTPGQGLQFLFEYFSETQRNKGNFPGRFSGRQFSNSRSEMNVSTLELGDSALYLCASSWTGTSRSQDTQYFGPGTRLTVL.

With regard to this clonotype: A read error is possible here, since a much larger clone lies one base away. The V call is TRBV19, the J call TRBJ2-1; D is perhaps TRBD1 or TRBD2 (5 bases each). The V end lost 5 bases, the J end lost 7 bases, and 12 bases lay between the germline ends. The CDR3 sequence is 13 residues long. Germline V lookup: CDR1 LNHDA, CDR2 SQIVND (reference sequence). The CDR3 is CASSGSRANEQFF. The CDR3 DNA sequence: TGTGCCAGTAGTGGGAGCAGGGCAAATGAGCAGTTCTTC.

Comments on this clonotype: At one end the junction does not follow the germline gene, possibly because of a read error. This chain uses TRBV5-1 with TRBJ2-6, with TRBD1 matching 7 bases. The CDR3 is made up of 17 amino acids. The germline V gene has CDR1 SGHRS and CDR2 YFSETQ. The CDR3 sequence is CASSLGDRLSGASVLTF. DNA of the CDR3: TGCGCCAGCAGCTTGGGGGACAGACTCTCTGGGGCCAGCGTCCTGACTTTC.

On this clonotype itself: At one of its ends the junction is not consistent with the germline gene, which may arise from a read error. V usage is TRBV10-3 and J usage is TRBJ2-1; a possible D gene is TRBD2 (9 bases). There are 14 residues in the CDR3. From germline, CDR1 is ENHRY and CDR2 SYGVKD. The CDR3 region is CAVSGGTGYNEQFF. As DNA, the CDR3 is TGTGCCGTCAGCGGGGGGACAGGCTACAATGAGCAGTTCTTC.

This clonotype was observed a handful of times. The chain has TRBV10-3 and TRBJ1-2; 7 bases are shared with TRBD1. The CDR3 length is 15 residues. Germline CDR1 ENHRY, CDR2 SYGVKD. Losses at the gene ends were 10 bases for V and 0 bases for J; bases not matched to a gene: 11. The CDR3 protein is CATHTSGGANYGYTF. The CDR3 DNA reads TGTGCCACCCATACCTCAGGGGGGGCTAACTATGGCTACACCTTC.

The CDR3 bases are TGTGCCAGCAGCCCCCTCTCTCTAGCGGGGGGGCAAGAGACCCAGTACTTC. Protein sequence: CASSPLSLAGGQETQYF. The V and J genes are TRBV4-2 and TRBJ2-5; 12 bases line up with TRBD2. The CDR3 sequence is 17 residues long. J gave up 2 bases and V 4 bases, and 8 bases lay outside the gene matches. In germline, CDR1 is LGHNA, CDR2 YNFKEQ.

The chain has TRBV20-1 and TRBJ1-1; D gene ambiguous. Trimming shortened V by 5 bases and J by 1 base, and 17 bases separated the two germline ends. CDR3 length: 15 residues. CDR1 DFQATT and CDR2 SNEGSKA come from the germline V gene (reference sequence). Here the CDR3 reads CSALWARRTNTEAFF. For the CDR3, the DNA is TGCAGTGCTCTCTGGGCACGGCGAACGAACACTGAAGCTTTCTTT.

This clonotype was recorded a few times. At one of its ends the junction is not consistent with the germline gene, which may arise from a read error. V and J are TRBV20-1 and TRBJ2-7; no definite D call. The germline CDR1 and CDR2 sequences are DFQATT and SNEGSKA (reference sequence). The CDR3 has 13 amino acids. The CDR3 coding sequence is TGCAGTGCCAGAGATTTCCGGGCCTACGAGCAGTACTTC. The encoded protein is CSARDFRAYEQYF.

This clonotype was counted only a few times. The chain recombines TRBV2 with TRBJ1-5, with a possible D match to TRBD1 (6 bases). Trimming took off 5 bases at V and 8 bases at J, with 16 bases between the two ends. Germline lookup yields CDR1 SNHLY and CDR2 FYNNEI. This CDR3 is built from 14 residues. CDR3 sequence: CASSLTQGGEPQHF. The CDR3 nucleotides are TGTGCCAGCAGTCTTACACAAGGGGGAGAGCCCCAGCATTTT.

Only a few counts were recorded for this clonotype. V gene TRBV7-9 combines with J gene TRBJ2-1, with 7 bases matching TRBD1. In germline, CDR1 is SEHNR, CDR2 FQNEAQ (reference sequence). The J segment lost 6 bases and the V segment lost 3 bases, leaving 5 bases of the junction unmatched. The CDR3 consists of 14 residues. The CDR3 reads CASSLGDSVNEQFF. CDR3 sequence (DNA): TGTGCCAGCAGCTTGGGGGACAGCGTCAATGAGCAGTTCTTC.

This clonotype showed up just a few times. This chain's CDR3 is CAISETGLQETQYF. CDR3 in DNA: TGTGCCATCAGTGAGACAGGTCTCCAAGAGACCCAGTACTTC. The chain combines TRBV10-3 with TRBJ2-5; D is possibly TRBD1 (5 bases). V lost 2 bases, J lost 1 base, and 8 bases lay in between. The germline V gene encodes CDR1 ENHRY and CDR2 SYGVKD. The CDR3 has 14 residues.

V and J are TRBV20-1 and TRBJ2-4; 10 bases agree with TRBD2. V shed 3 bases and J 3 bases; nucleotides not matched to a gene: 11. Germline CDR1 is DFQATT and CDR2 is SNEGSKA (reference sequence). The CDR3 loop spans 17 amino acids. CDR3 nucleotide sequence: TGCAGTGCTAGTCCGAGCGGGGGGGCCCCCGACAAAAACATTCAGTACTTC. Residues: CSASPSGGAPDKNIQYF.

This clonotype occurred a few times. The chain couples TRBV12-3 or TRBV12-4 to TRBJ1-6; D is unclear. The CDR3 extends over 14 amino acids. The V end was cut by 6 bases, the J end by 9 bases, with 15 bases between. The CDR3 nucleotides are TGTGCCAGCAGCCAAGATCGGAGAGGTTCACCCCTCCACTTT. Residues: CASSQDRRGSPLHF.

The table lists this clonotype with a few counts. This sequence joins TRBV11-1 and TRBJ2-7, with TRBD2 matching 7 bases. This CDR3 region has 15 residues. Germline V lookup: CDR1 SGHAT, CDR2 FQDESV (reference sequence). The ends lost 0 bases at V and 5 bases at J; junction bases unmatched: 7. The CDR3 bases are TGTGCCAGCAGCTTAGCGCGGGGGACGCAAGACGAGCAGTACTTC. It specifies CASSLARGTQDEQYF.

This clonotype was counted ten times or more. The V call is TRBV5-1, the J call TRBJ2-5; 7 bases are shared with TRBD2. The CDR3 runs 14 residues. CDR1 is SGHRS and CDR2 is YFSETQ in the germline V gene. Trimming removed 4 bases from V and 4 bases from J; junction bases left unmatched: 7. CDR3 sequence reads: CASSLGLEGETQYF. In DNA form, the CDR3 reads TGCGCCAGCAGCCTCGGACTAGAGGGAGAGACCCAGTACTTC.

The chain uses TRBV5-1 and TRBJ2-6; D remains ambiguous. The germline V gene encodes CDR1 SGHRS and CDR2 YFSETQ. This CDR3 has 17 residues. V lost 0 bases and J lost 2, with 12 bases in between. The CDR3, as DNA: TGCGCCAGCAGCTTGGCCACACAGCCAACTGGGGCCAACGTCCTGACTTTC. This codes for CASSLATQPTGANVLTF.

CDR3 in DNA: TGTGCCAGCAGTGAATTGGGGGAAGACGATGAAAAACTGTTTTTT. Its translation: CASSELGEDDEKLFF. The V gene is TRBV25-1, the J gene TRBJ1-4; a weak D match, TRBD1 (5 bases). Per the germline V gene, CDR1 is MGHDK and CDR2 is SYGVNS. The length of the CDR3 is 15 residues. V was clipped by 1 base and J by 6 bases, with 12 bases between them. The full variable domain, rest sourced from reference TRBV25-1 and TRBJ1-4, is EADIYQTPRYLVIGTGKKITLECSQTMGHDKMYWYQQDPGMELHLIHYSYGVNSTEKGDLSSESTVSRIRTEHFPLTLESARPSHTSQYLCASSELGEDDEKLFFGSGTQLSVL.

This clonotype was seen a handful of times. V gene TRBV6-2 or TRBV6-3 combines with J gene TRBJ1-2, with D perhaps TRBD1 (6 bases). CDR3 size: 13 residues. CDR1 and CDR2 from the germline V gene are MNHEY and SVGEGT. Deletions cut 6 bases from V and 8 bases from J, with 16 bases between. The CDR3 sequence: CASSPPGTSGYTF. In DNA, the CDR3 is TGTGCCAGCAGCCCCCCCGGGACATCGGGCTACACCTTC.

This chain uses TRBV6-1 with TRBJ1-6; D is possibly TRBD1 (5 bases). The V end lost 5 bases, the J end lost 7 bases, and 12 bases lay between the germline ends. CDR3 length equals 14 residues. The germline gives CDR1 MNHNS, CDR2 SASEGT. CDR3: CASSTGHENSPLHF. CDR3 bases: TGTGCCAGCAGTACCGGACATGAAAATTCACCCCTCCACTTT.

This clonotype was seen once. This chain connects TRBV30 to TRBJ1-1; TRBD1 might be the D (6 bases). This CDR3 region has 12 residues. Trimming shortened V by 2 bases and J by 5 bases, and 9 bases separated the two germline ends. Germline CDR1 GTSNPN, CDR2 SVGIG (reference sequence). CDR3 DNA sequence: TGTGCCTGGAGTAAGGGGGTAACTGAAGCTTTCTTT. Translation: CAWSKGVTEAFF.

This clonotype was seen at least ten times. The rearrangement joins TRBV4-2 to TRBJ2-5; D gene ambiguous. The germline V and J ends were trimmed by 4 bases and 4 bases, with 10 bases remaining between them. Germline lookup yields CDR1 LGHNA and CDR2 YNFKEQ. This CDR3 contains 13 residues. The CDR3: CASSPDSGETQYF. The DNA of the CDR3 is TGTGCCAGCAGCCCTGACTCTGGAGAGACCCAGTACTTC.

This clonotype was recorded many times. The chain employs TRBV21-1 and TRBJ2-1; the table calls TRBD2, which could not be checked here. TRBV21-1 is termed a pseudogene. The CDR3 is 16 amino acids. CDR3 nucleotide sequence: TGTGCCAGCAGCAAGGGCCAGCGGGGGATCCTCAATGAGCAGTTCTTC. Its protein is CASSKGQRGILNEQFF.

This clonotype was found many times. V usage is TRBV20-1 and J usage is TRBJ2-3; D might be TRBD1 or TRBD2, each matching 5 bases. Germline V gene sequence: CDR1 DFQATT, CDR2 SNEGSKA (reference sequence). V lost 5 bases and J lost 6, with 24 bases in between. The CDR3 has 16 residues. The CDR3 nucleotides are TGCAGTGCTCAGCCTGTCGGGACCGGCGGAGCTGATACGCAGTATTTT. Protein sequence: CSAQPVGTGGADTQYF.

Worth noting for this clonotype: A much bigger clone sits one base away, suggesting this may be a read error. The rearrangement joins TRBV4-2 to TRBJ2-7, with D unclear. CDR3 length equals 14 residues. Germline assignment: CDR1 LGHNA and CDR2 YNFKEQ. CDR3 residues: CASSQGEALYGQYF. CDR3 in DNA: TGTGCCAGCAGCCAAGGGGAAGCGCTTTACGGGCAGTACTTC.